This T cell receptor beta chain was captured by sequencing in a study of T cell responses to AZD1222 COVID-19 vaccine. For this clone: Its antigen is not known.

Regarding the study as a whole: Clonal diversity was possibly underestimated; the donors were predominantly white British and more often female.

Sequencing was performed with immunoSEQ multiplex PCR; in TCRdb, only in-frame clones are kept and a portion is missing. This sample has approximately 150,000 clones, with 80% to 95% found just once. The source material was peripheral blood, sampled 28 days after the second AZD1222 dose. The origin of this receptor is an adult who received the AZD1222 COVID-19 vaccine.

The CDR3 is CASSLDRTSGRKETQYF. In DNA form, the CDR3 reads TGCGCCAGCAGCTTGGATAGGACTAGCGGGAGAAAAGAGACCCAGTACTTC. The chain joins TRBV5-1 to TRBJ2-5, with 13 positions matching TRBD2. This CDR3 contains 17 residues. V was clipped by 0 bases and J by 3 bases; unmatched bases: 5. Germline assignment: CDR1 SGHRS and CDR2 YFSETQ.